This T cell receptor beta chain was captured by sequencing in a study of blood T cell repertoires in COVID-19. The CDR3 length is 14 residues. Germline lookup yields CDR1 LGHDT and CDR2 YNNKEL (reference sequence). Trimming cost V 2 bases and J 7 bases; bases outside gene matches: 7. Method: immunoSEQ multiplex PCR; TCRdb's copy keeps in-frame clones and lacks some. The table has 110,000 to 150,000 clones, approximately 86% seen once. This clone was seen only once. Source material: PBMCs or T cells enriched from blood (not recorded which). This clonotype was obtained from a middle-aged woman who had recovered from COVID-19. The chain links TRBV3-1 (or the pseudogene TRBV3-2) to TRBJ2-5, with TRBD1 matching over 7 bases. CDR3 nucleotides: TGTGCCAGCAGCCAACCCGACAGGGCGGGGACCCAGTACTTC. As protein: CASSQPDRAGTQYF.